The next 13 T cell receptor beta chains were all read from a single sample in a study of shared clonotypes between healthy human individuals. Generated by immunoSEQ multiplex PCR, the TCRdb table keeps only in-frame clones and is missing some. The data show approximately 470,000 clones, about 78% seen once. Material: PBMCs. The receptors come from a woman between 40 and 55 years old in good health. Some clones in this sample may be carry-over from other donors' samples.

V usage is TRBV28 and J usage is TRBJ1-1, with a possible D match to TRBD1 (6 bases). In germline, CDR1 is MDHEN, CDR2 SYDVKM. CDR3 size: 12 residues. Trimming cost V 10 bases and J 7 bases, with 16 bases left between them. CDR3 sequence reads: CATKSGGVEAFF. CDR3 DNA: TGTGCCACCAAGAGTGGGGGCGTTGAAGCTTTCTTT.

CDR3 DNA sequence: TGTGCCAGCAGCCCACGAGCAGGGGGCGAGCAGTACTTC. Translating it yields CASSPRAGGEQYF. J is TRBJ2-7 and V is TRBV11-3, with 7 positions matching TRBD1. This CDR3 has 13 residues. CDR1 is SGHNT and CDR2 is YENEEA in the germline V gene. Trimming took 5 bases from V and 6 from J; bases not matched to a gene: 7.

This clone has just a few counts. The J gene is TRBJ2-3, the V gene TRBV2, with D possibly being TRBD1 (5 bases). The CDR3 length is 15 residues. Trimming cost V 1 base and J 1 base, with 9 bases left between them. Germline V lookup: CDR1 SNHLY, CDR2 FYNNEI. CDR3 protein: CASSEGQQGTDTQYF. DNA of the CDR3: TGTGCCAGCAGTGAAGGACAGCAAGGCACAGATACGCAGTATTTT.

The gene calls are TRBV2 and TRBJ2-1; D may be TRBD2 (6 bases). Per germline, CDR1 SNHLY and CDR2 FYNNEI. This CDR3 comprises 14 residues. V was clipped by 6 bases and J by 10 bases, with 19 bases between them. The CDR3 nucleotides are TGTGCCAGCAGGCCGGGACTTGTTGTGCGGGAGCAGTTCTTC. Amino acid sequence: CASRPGLVVREQFF.

Here the CDR3 reads CASSFRGGGYTF. The DNA for the CDR3 is TGTGCCAGCAGTTTCAGGGGTGGTGGCTACACCTTC. The chain links TRBV28 to TRBJ1-2; TRBD1 might be the D (6 bases). Trimming shortened V by 3 bases and J by 7 bases, and 9 bases separated the two germline ends. Germline values: CDR1 MDHEN, CDR2 SYDVKM. The CDR3 extends over 12 amino acids.

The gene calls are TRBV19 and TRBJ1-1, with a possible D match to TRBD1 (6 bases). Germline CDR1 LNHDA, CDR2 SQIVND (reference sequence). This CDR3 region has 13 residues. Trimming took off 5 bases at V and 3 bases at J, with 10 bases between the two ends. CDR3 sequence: CASSPQGYTEAFF. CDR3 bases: TGTGCCAGTAGTCCCCAGGGGTACACTGAAGCTTTCTTT.

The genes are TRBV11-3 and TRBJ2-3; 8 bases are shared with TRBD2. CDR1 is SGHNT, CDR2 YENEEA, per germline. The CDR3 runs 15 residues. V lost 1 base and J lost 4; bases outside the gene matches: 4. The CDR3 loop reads CASSLGAGAADTQYF. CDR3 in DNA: TGTGCCAGCAGCTTAGGAGCGGGAGCGGCAGATACGCAGTATTTT.

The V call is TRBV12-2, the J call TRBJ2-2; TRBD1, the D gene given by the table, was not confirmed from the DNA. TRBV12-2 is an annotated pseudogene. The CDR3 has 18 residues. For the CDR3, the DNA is TGTGCAAGTCGCTTAGCCAAAAACAGGGGACTGAACACCGGGGAGCTGTTTTTT. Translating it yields CASRLAKNRGLNTGELFF.

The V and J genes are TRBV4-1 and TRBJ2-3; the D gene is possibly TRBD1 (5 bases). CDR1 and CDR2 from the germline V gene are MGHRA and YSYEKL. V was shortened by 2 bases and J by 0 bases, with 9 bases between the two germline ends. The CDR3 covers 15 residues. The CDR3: CASSQPTDSTDTQYF. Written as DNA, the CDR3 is TGCGCCAGCAGCCAACCGACAGATAGCACAGATACGCAGTATTTT.

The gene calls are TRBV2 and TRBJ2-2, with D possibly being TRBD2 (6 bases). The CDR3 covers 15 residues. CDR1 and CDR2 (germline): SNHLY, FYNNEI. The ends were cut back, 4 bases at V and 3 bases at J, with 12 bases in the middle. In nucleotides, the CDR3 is TGTGCCAGCAGTGTTACGGGAGCATACACCGGGGAGCTGTTTTTT. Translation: CASSVTGAYTGELFF.

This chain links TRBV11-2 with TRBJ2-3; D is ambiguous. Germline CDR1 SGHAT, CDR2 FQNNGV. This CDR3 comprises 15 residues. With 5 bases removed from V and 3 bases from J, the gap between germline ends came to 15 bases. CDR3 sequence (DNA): TGTGCCAGCAGCAAAATGTCGACGGAGACAGATACGCAGTATTTT. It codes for CASSKMSTETDTQYF.

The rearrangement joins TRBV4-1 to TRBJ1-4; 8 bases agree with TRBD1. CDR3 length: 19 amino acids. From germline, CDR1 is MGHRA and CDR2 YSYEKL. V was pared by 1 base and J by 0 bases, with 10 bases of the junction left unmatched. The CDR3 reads CASSQGVRGRGATNEKLFF. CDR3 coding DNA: TGCGCCAGCAGCCAAGGAGTCAGGGGGCGGGGTGCAACTAATGAAAAACTGTTTTTT.

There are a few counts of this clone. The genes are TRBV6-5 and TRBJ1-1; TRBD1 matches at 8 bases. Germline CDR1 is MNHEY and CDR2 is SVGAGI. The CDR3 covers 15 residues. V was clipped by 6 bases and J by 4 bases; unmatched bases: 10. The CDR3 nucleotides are TGTGCCAGCAGACCGGACAGGGAAGGTGGCACTGAAGCTTTCTTT. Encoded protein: CASRPDREGGTEAFF.